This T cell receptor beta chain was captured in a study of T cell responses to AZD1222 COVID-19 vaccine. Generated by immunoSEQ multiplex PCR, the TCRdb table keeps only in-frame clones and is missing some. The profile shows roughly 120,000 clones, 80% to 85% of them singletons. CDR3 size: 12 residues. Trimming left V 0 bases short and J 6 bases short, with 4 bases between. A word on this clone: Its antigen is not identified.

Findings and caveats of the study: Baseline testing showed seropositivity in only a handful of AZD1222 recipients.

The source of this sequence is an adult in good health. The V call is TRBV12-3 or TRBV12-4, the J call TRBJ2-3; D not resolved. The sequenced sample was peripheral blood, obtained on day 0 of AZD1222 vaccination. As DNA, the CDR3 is TGTGCCAGCAGTTTAGCGCTGGATACGCAGTATTTT. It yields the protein CASSLALDTQYF.